This TCR beta chain comes out of a study of a mutant IDH1 vaccine in newly diagnosed glioma. The wider study: Vaccination followed radiotherapy alone by 4-6 weeks, or accompanied temozolomide cycles.

Turning to this clone: The antigen remains unidentified.

In germline, CDR1 is MRHNA, CDR2 SNTAGT. The CDR3 has 15 residues. The ends were cut back, 3 bases at V and 3 bases at J, with 11 bases in the middle. Repertoires were generated with immunoSEQ multiplex PCR, while TCRdb's copy carries only in-frame clones and drops some. The data hold 52,000 or so clones, with approximately 79% observed a single time. Time point denoted: week 5, during vaccination. In every dose of vaccine, 300 ug of mutant IDH1 20-mer peptide was given alongside topical imiquimod. The chain joins TRBV6-4 to TRBJ2-2; D perhaps matches TRBD2 (7 bases). This receptor was identified in a woman younger than 35 with glioma. Some clones in this sample may be carry-over from other donors' samples. The material sequenced was PBMCs, taken from a glioma patient whose treatment included an IDH1 peptide vaccine. CDR3 loop: CASSEGEGDTGELFF. The CDR3 DNA reads as TGTGCCAGCAGTGAAGGGGAGGGGGACACCGGGGAGCTGTTTTTT.